A selection of T cell receptor beta chains follows, all from one sample in a study. Each CDR3 protein is one row after TCRdb ran MiXCR on the 5' RACE reads. The sample shows about 60,000 distinct CDR3 sequences, nearly 30% of them seen only once. The specimen was tumor-infiltrating naive CD4+ T cells sorted from the breast tumor. These receptors were obtained from a female donor with breast cancer. Both conserved end residues are part of each CDR3. D genes are given only for firm matches. The size field is filled for only some rows; it gives once, few, many or a size class.

j_call,d_call,v_call,clone_size,cdr3_aa,cdr3_nt
TRBJ2-6,-,TRBV24-1,many,CATSSIGGYGANVLTF,TGTGCCACCAGTTCCATCGGGGGATATGGGGCCAACGTCCTGACTTTC
TRBJ1-1,-,TRBV20-1,-,CSAVTVITTEAFF,TGCAGTGCCGTAACAGTGATTACCACTGAAGCTTTCTTT
TRBJ2-7,-,TRBV7-2,-,CASSLVGGVTYGQYF,TGTGCCAGCAGCTTAGTAGGGGGGGTCACCTACGGGCAGTACTTC
TRBJ2-3,-,TRBV7-8,few,CASSSGTHRVTDTQYF,TGTGCCAGCAGCTCCGGGACACATAGGGTCACAGATACGCAGTATTTT
TRBJ2-1,-,TRBV30,-,CAWNPLVTDNEQFF,TGTGCCTGGAACCCCTTGGTAACTGACAATGAGCAGTTCTTC
TRBJ2-1,TRBD2,TRBV29-1,-,CSVGASGRNEQFF,TGCAGCGTTGGGGCTAGCGGGAGAAATGAGCAGTTCTTC
TRBJ1-1,TRBD1,TRBV5-1,-,CASSQTAGGTEAFF,TGCGCCAGCAGCCAAACTGCAGGGGGCACTGAAGCTTTCTTT
TRBJ2-7,-,TRBV10-3,-,CAISAPQGGFLYEQYF,TGTGCCATCAGTGCTCCCCAGGGTGGATTTCTGTACGAGCAGTACTTC
TRBJ2-7,TRBD2,TRBV20-1,many,CSASSGLAGDADEQYF,TGCAGTGCTAGCTCCGGACTAGCGGGAGACGCTGACGAGCAGTACTTC
TRBJ1-1,TRBD1,TRBV5-1,-,CASSRDRIMNTEAFF,TGCGCCAGCAGCCGGGACAGGATCATGAACACTGAAGCTTTCTTT
TRBJ1-2,TRBD1,TRBV28,few,CASSPTTGGEGYTF,TGTGCCAGCAGTCCCACAACAGGGGGCGAGGGCTACACCTTC
TRBJ2-7,-,TRBV5-1,-,CASSLRGISSYEQYF,TGCGCCAGCAGCTTGAGGGGGATAAGCTCCTACGAGCAGTACTTC
TRBJ2-5,TRBD2,TRBV6-6,-,CASRLAGEETQYF,TGTGCCAGCAGACTAGCGGGAGAAGAGACCCAGTACTTC
TRBJ2-1,TRBD2,TRBV7-9,few,CASSLWPSGGNEQFF,TGTGCCAGCAGCTTATGGCCTAGCGGAGGTAATGAGCAGTTCTTC
TRBJ1-2,-,TRBV5-5,few,CASSLDVRGGYTF,TGTGCCAGCAGCTTGGACGTCCGTGGAGGCTACACCTTC
TRBJ1-1,TRBD1,TRBV20-1,medium-sized,CSATRQGNTEAFF,TGCAGTGCTACCCGACAGGGGAACACTGAAGCTTTCTTT
TRBJ2-3,TRBD1,TRBV7-2,many,CASSSGPGGAVDTQYF,TGTGCCAGCAGCTCCGGACCAGGGGGCGCGGTAGATACGCAGTATTTT
TRBJ2-1,TRBD2,TRBV4-2,-,CASSSGLAGASFSLNEQFF,TGTGCCAGCAGCTCGGGACTAGCGGGCGCTAGCTTTTCCCTTAATGAGCAGTTCTTC
TRBJ1-3,-,TRBV20-1,medium-sized,CSARDGAGNTIYF,TGCAGTGCTAGAGATGGAGCTGGAAACACCATATATTTT
TRBJ2-2,-,TRBV20-1,-,CSATGYQDTGELFF,TGCAGTGCAACAGGGTATCAGGACACCGGGGAGCTGTTTTTT
TRBJ2-5,TRBD1,TRBV6-1,-,CASSGIGGRETQYF,TGTGCCAGCAGCGGCATAGGGGGCCGGGAGACCCAGTACTTC
TRBJ2-5,-,TRBV11-2,few,CASSLGPQETQYF,TGTGCCAGCAGCTTAGGGCCTCAAGAGACCCAGTACTTC
TRBJ2-3,TRBD1,TRBV7-9,-,CASSDIRQGTDTQYF,TGTGCCAGCAGCGACATAAGACAGGGAACAGATACGCAGTATTTT
TRBJ2-2,-,TRBV20-1,-,CSARDSRVMAGELFF,TGCAGTGCTAGAGATTCGAGGGTTATGGCCGGGGAGCTGTTTTTT
TRBJ1-1,-,TRBV7-2,few,CASSLTRNTEAFF,TGTGCCAGCAGCTTAACCAGAAACACTGAAGCTTTCTTT
TRBJ1-2,-,TRBV2,few,CASSLTGEVYTF,TGTGCCAGCAGCCTGACGGGGGAGGTCTACACCTTC
TRBJ2-5,TRBD1,TRBV20-1,few,CSANPQQGEETQYF,TGCAGTGCTAACCCGCAACAGGGGGAAGAGACCCAGTACTTC
TRBJ1-1,-,TRBV12-3/TRBV12-4,-,CATSGLLPEAFF,TGTGCCACCTCAGGGTTGCTCCCTGAAGCTTTCTTT
TRBJ1-1,-,TRBV29-1,many,CSVRDLRTEAFF,TGCAGCGTCCGGGACCTTCGGACTGAAGCTTTCTTT
TRBJ2-2,-,TRBV4-1,-,CASSREGVVGNTGELFF,TGCGCCAGCAGCCGGGAGGGGGTTGTCGGGAACACCGGGGAGCTGTTTTTT
TRBJ2-5,-,TRBV28,-,CASSLGYETQYF,TGTGCCAGCAGTTTAGGGTATGAGACCCAGTACTTC
TRBJ2-1,-,TRBV5-6,few,CASTLGADEQFF,TGTGCCAGCACTCTAGGGGCGGATGAGCAGTTCTTC
TRBJ2-7,-,TRBV6-5,-,CARTTGSYEQYF,TGTGCCAGGACGACAGGCTCTTACGAGCAGTACTTC
TRBJ1-2,TRBD1,TRBV10-3,-,CAIATGEEDGYTF,TGTGCCATCGCAACAGGGGAGGAGGATGGCTACACCTTC
TRBJ1-1,-,TRBV4-1,-,CASSAMNTEAFF,TGCGCCAGCAGCGCGATGAACACTGAAGCTTTCTTT
TRBJ2-1,-,TRBV20-1,-,CSARDLEADLNEQFF,TGCAGTGCTAGAGATCTGGAGGCTGATCTTAATGAGCAGTTCTTC
TRBJ2-1,-,TRBV5-1,many,CASREGAYLYNEQFF,TGCGCCAGCAGGGAGGGGGCCTACCTTTACAATGAGCAGTTCTTC
TRBJ2-5,-,TRBV7-6,-,CASSLALQGGETQYF,TGTGCCAGCAGCTTAGCGCTTCAGGGTGGAGAGACCCAGTACTTC
TRBJ1-6,-,TRBV2,-,CASSEGYRDSPLHF,TGTGCCAGCAGTGAGGGCTACAGGGATTCACCCCTCCACTTT
TRBJ2-7,-,TRBV11-2,-,CASSFGAGAEQYF,TGTGCCAGCAGCTTTGGGGCGGGGGCCGAGCAGTACTTC
TRBJ2-5,TRBD2,TRBV6-1,-,CASSRDYLGTQYF,TGTGCCAGCAGTCGGGACTACCTGGGGACCCAGTACTTC
TRBJ1-1,TRBD1,TRBV3-1,-,CASSPGQGGLGEAFF,TGTGCCAGCAGCCCGGGACAGGGAGGGTTGGGTGAAGCTTTCTTT
TRBJ2-3,TRBD2,TRBV20-1,few,CSARVFSGSTDTQYF,TGCAGTGCTAGAGTATTTAGCGGGAGTACAGATACGCAGTATTTT
TRBJ2-7,-,TRBV7-8,few,CASSLAPSWAGEQYF,TGTGCCAGCAGCTTAGCCCCGAGCTGGGCAGGCGAGCAGTACTTC
TRBJ2-6,TRBD1,TRBV2,many,CASVSQRTGGTRLSGANVLTF,TGTGCCAGCGTTTCACAGCGGACAGGCGGTACCCGACTCTCTGGGGCCAACGTCCTGACTTTC
TRBJ2-6,-,TRBV5-1,many,CASSLTPGANVLTF,TGCGCCAGCAGCTTGACCCCTGGGGCCAACGTCCTGACTTTC
TRBJ1-1,TRBD1,TRBV20-1,few,CSARESGQGAEAFF,TGCAGTGCTAGAGAATCTGGACAGGGGGCTGAAGCTTTCTTT
TRBJ1-2,TRBD1,TRBV29-1,many,CSVATGGYGYTF,TGCAGCGTTGCGACAGGGGGCTATGGCTACACCTTC
TRBJ1-6,TRBD1,TRBV5-1,-,CAGSGGQGFNSPLHF,TGCGCCGGCAGCGGCGGACAGGGTTTCAATTCACCCCTCCACTTT
TRBJ2-7,-,TRBV28,few,CASSLQGFSDEQYF,TGTGCCAGCAGCCTACAGGGTTTTAGCGACGAGCAGTACTTC
TRBJ2-7,-,TRBV5-6,few,CASSPRVRNRREQYF,TGTGCCAGCAGCCCCAGGGTTCGGAACAGGCGGGAGCAGTACTTC
TRBJ1-1,-,TRBV20-1,few,CSARDSRRAFF,TGCAGTGCTAGAGATTCCCGTAGAGCTTTCTTT
TRBJ1-5,-,TRBV12-3/TRBV12-4,few,CASSLEGGGSRQPQHF,TGTGCCAGCAGTTTAGAGGGTGGGGGAAGTAGGCAGCCCCAGCATTTT
TRBJ2-5,TRBD2,TRBV28,-,CASSSGTSDAGRETQYF,TGTGCCAGCAGCTCCGGGACTAGCGATGCTGGGCGAGAGACCCAGTACTTC
TRBJ2-1,TRBD2,TRBV5-4,-,CASSRDSGSSYNEQFF,TGTGCCAGCAGCCGAGATAGCGGGAGCTCCTACAATGAGCAGTTCTTC
TRBJ1-1,-,TRBV6-1,-,CASSEGAAGLTEAFF,TGTGCCAGCAGTGAAGGAGCGGCAGGGCTGACTGAAGCTTTCTTT
TRBJ2-1,-,TRBV7-9,-,CASSFLVGQGALYNEQFF,TGTGCCAGCAGCTTTCTGGTGGGGCAGGGCGCCCTTTACAATGAGCAGTTCTTC